This T cell receptor (beta chain) emerged from a study of technical replicates of blood from a few donors. Measured with immunoSEQ multiplex PCR; TCRdb has only the in-frame clones, and not every one. Among around 50,000 clones listed, 80% to 95% were seen once. The length of the CDR3 is 13 residues. V dropped 0 bases and J dropped 0 bases, with 2 bases sitting between them. CDR1 and CDR2 (germline): LGHNA, YSLEER. This chain uses TRBV4-3 with TRBJ1-1; D uncertain. The sample consisted of PBMCs. The source of this sequence is a human donor in good health. Some clones in this sample may be carry-over from other donors' samples. The CDR3 region is CASSQDMNTEAFF. Written as DNA, the CDR3 is TGCGCCAGCAGCCAAGATATGAACACTGAAGCTTTCTTT.